A selection of T cell receptor beta chains follows, all from one sample in a study of T cell repertoires in cytomegalovirus infection. These receptors' targets are unknown. TCRdb re-analysed the reads in MiXCR, keeping a single row per CDR3 protein. The top ten clones hold around 15% of a sample with approximately 1,000,000 distinct CDR3 sequences, about a third of them seen once. Sequenced material: cultured CD8+ T cells from PBMCs, taken from culture after CMV antigen stimulation. These receptors originate from a human donor in good health (CMV status not recorded). Some clones in this sample may be carry-over from other donors' samples. Both conserved end residues are part of each CDR3. Fields, in order: J gene, D gene, clone size, V gene, CDR3 protein, CDR3 DNA. A D gene is named only where the DNA matches it firmly. The size of a clone is reported for some rows only, either as once, few or many, or as a class for expanded clones.

J: TRBJ2-7; D: TRBD1; size: many; V: TRBV27; CDR3: CASSTRTGPSSYEQYF; DNA: TGTGCCAGCAGTACCCGGACAGGGCCTAGCTCCTACGAGCAGTACTTC
J: TRBJ1-6; D: .; size: once; V: TRBV4-3; CDR3: CASSLAGGGGYNSPLHF; DNA: TGCGCCAGCAGCCTAGCTGGGGGGGGCGGCTATAATTCACCCCTCCACTTT
J: TRBJ1-2; D: TRBD1; size: many; V: TRBV12-3/TRBV12-4; CDR3: CASSLDRGSGYGYTF; DNA: TGTGCCAGCAGTTTAGACAGGGGTTCCGGATATGGCTACACCTTC
J: TRBJ2-1; D: TRBD1; size: .; V: TRBV11-1; CDR3: CASSQRGTGAYNEQFF; DNA: TGTGCCAGCAGCCAGCGCGGGACAGGGGCTTACAATGAGCAGTTCTTC
J: TRBJ2-3; D: .; size: few; V: TRBV5-1; CDR3: CASSLLRVPTDTQYF; DNA: TGCGCCAGCAGCTTGTTACGGGTCCCCACAGATACGCAGTATTTT
J: TRBJ2-2; D: .; size: once; V: TRBV6-1; CDR3: CASSMVWPSTGELFF; DNA: TGTGCCAGCAGCATGGTCTGGCCAAGCACCGGGGAGCTGTTTTTT
J: TRBJ2-6; D: .; size: .; V: TRBV6-5; CDR3: CASSHGVSGANVLTF; DNA: TGTGCCAGCAGTCATGGGGTATCTGGGGCCAACGTCCTGACTTTC
J: TRBJ1-1; D: .; size: .; V: TRBV10-3; CDR3: CAISDRGQGKRDTEAFF; DNA: TGTGCCATCAGTGATAGAGGCCAGGGGAAACGGGACACTGAAGCTTTCTTT
J: TRBJ2-2; D: TRBD2; size: few; V: TRBV6-5; CDR3: CASSYSNLAGGPTGELFF; DNA: TGTGCCAGCAGTTACTCAAACCTAGCGGGGGGGCCGACCGGGGAGCTGTTTTTT
J: TRBJ2-2; D: TRBD1; size: .; V: TRBV20-1; CDR3: CSAATGDPGELFF; DNA: TGCAGTGCGGCGACAGGGGATCCCGGGGAGCTGTTTTTT
J: TRBJ2-7; D: .; size: .; V: TRBV27; CDR3: CASSPEGYGGTRADYEQYF; DNA: TGTGCCAGCAGTCCGGAGGGCTATGGAGGGACAAGGGCGGACTACGAGCAGTACTTC
J: TRBJ2-3; D: .; size: few; V: TRBV15; CDR3: CATIRRGPITDTQYF; DNA: TGTGCCACCATACGCCGGGGGCCGATCACAGATACGCAGTATTTT
J: TRBJ2-3; D: .; size: .; V: TRBV7-6; CDR3: CASSLGKPGVEYF; DNA: TGTGCCAGCAGCTTAGGGAAGCCGGGGGTGGAGTATTTT
J: TRBJ2-5; D: .; size: few; V: TRBV20-1; CDR3: CSASVEDQETQYF; DNA: TGCAGTGCTAGCGTGGAAGATCAAGAGACCCAGTACTTC
J: TRBJ2-1; D: .; size: .; V: TRBV12-3/TRBV12-4; CDR3: CANSSGGDPYNEQFF; DNA: TGTGCCAACAGTAGCGGAGGAGATCCTTACAATGAGCAGTTCTTC
J: TRBJ1-6; D: .; size: .; V: TRBV5-6; CDR3: CASSLSTGLGSPLHF; DNA: TGTGCCAGCAGCTTATCGACAGGATTAGGGTCACCCCTCCACTTT
J: TRBJ2-3; D: TRBD2; size: few; V: TRBV4-1; CDR3: CASSPRSGGYSTDTQYF; DNA: TGCGCCAGCAGCCCAAGGAGCGGGGGTTATAGCACAGATACGCAGTATTTT
J: TRBJ2-2; D: .; size: few; V: TRBV4-3; CDR3: CASSQAPQGVNTGELFF; DNA: TGCGCCAGCAGCCAAGCCCCACAGGGAGTTAACACCGGGGAGCTGTTTTTT
J: TRBJ2-1; D: TRBD2; size: few; V: TRBV28; CDR3: CASSLATSGGYNEQFF; DNA: TGTGCCAGCAGTCTCGCAACTAGCGGGGGGTACAATGAGCAGTTCTTC
J: TRBJ2-1; D: .; size: few; V: TRBV9; CDR3: CASSATGSYNEQFF; DNA: TGTGCCAGCAGCGCCACAGGGTCCTACAATGAGCAGTTCTTC
J: TRBJ2-5; D: .; size: .; V: TRBV5-6; CDR3: CAGGVGREETQYF; DNA: TGTGCCGGCGGCGTTGGGAGAGAGGAGACCCAGTACTTC
J: TRBJ2-1; D: .; size: .; V: TRBV11-2; CDR3: CASSLVAHWNNEQFF; DNA: TGTGCCAGCAGCTTAGTGGCACATTGGAACAATGAGCAGTTCTTC
J: TRBJ2-3; D: TRBD1; size: .; V: TRBV7-6; CDR3: CASSLAGQGTTVTDTQYF; DNA: TGTGCCAGCAGCTTAGCTGGACAGGGAACTACTGTAACAGATACGCAGTATTTT
J: TRBJ1-2; D: .; size: .; V: TRBV12-5; CDR3: CASGFPPGTIYGYTF; DNA: TGTGCTAGTGGTTTTCCCCCCGGGACCATCTATGGCTACACCTTC
J: TRBJ1-5; D: TRBD1; size: many; V: TRBV7-2; CDR3: CASSLGGGRGGFDNQPQHF; DNA: TGTGCCAGCAGCTTAGGAGGAGGCAGGGGGGGGTTTGACAATCAGCCCCAGCATTTT
J: TRBJ1-2; D: TRBD1; size: many; V: TRBV28; CDR3: CASSAGQNLNYGYTF; DNA: TGTGCCAGCAGTGCGGGACAGAACCTTAACTATGGCTACACCTTC
J: TRBJ2-3; D: .; size: few; V: TRBV7-6; CDR3: CASSLNSHTDTQYF; DNA: TGTGCCAGCAGCTTGAATTCTCACACAGATACGCAGTATTTT
J: TRBJ2-2; D: .; size: .; V: TRBV12-3/TRBV12-4; CDR3: CASTPGALILNTGELFF; DNA: TGTGCCAGCACCCCGGGGGCGCTGATTTTGAACACCGGGGAGCTGTTTTTT
J: TRBJ2-7; D: TRBD1; size: few; V: TRBV19; CDR3: CATSEGTGGSYEQYF; DNA: TGTGCCACCTCGGAGGGGACAGGGGGCTCCTACGAGCAGTACTTC
J: TRBJ2-2; D: .; size: .; V: TRBV27; CDR3: CASSTDATGELFF; DNA: TGTGCCAGCAGTACCGACGCCACCGGGGAGCTGTTTTTT
J: TRBJ2-3; D: .; size: few; V: TRBV12-3/TRBV12-4; CDR3: CASSFRWGDTQYF; DNA: TGTGCCAGCAGTTTTAGGTGGGGGGATACGCAGTATTTT
J: TRBJ1-6; D: .; size: .; V: TRBV4-1; CDR3: CASSLTAESTYNSPLHF; DNA: TGCGCCAGCAGCCTAACCGCGGAGAGCACCTATAATTCACCCCTCCACTTT
J: TRBJ1-3; D: .; size: .; V: TRBV9; CDR3: CASSVGEIHSGNTIYF; DNA: TGTGCCAGCAGCGTCGGGGAGATTCACTCTGGAAACACCATATATTTT
J: TRBJ2-2; D: TRBD1; size: .; V: TRBV12-5; CDR3: CASGSGQDVTGELFF; DNA: TGTGCTAGTGGTTCGGGACAGGACGTCACCGGGGAGCTGTTTTTT
J: TRBJ2-3; D: .; size: many; V: TRBV12-3/TRBV12-4; CDR3: CASSLGGTGGLDTQYF; DNA: TGTGCCAGCAGTTTAGGCGGGACGGGGGGCTTAGATACGCAGTATTTT
J: TRBJ1-1; D: TRBD1; size: few; V: TRBV2; CDR3: CASGTAYLNTEAFF; DNA: TGTGCCAGCGGGACAGCTTATTTGAACACTGAAGCTTTCTTT
J: TRBJ1-1; D: .; size: few; V: TRBV6-2/TRBV6-3; CDR3: CASSYSRSGMNTEAFF; DNA: TGTGCCAGCAGTTACTCGAGGTCCGGGATGAACACTGAAGCTTTCTTT
J: TRBJ1-5; D: .; size: many; V: TRBV27; CDR3: CASSFGDYQPQHF; DNA: TGTGCCAGCAGCTTTGGGGATTACCAGCCCCAGCATTTT